The entry below describes one TCR beta chain. Its antigen is not identified. Time point in this sample: before natalizumab initiation. T0 refers to blood drawn before natalizumab was first infused. This record comes from a study of multiple sclerosis patients with progressive multifocal leukoencephalopathy. Findings of the study overall: Before and during natalizumab, the clones expanded at PML already existed.

Deletions cut 7 bases from V and 5 bases from J, with 11 bases between. This CDR3 has 13 amino acids. Germline CDR1 reads MNHEY; CDR2 reads SMNVEV (reference sequence). Here immunoSEQ multiplex PCR was the method, and the copy in TCRdb shows in-frame clones only, minus some. The table has 25,000 to 35,000 clones, 85% to 90% seen once; the top ten hold approximately 1.1%. Input material: PBMCs. This TCR was sampled from a human donor with multiple sclerosis. V usage is TRBV27 and J usage is TRBJ2-2, with D perhaps TRBD2 (6 bases). The CDR3 here is CASTDAGTGELFF. The CDR3 DNA follows: TGTGCCAGCACCGACGCGGGGACCGGGGAGCTGTTTTTT.